What follows describes a single T cell receptor (beta chain). Its cognate antigen is unknown. The source of the sample is a study of molecular identifiers for immune sequencing clone quantification. General observations from the study: Detecting spiked Jurkat TCR RNA from one cell among approximately 1 million naive cells was reportedly possible. Clones of above 20 RNA copies carried over 99% of effector molecules; in naive cells they carried under 1%.

Trimming removed 2 bases from V and 7 bases from J; junction bases left unmatched: 10. Germline V lookup: CDR1 DFQATT, CDR2 SNEGSKA (reference sequence). The CDR3 loop spans 14 amino acids. Using a CD8+CD4-CCR7+CD45RA+ phenotype, naive CD8 T cells were sorted. Bulk TCR library preparation followed previously described methods with listed TCR primers. TCRdb reprocessed the PCR reads via MiXCR and lists one record per CDR3 protein. The top ten hold roughly 0.85% of the sample, which has hundreds of thousands of distinct CDR3 sequences, 20% seen once. This TCR was recovered from a human donor in good health. Some libraries in this study had Jurkat cell RNA spiked in. The material sequenced was naive CD8+ T cells from blood, with Jurkat cell RNA spiked in. Subset here: FACS-sorted CD8+CD4-CCR7+CD45RA+ naive T cells. The chain recombines TRBV20-1 with TRBJ2-7, with TRBD2 identical over 8 bases. The CDR3 sequence: CSARLLAEGVEQYF. The CDR3 DNA sequence: TGCAGTGCTAGATTACTAGCGGAAGGTGTGGAGCAGTACTTC.